This T cell receptor beta chain stems from a study of Ad26.COV2.S vaccination and SARS-CoV-2 variants. The treatment is: over 15 received Ad26.COV2.S at low or high dose, single or two shots; 5 received placebo; per-sample allocation not given. Samples came from day 63 after the first vaccine or placebo injection. Clones were sequenced by immunoSEQ multiplex PCR, and TCRdb holds only the in-frame ones, with some missing. The table records approximately 300,000 clones, around 83% of them present only once. The CDR3 covers 13 residues. Germline V gene sequence: CDR1 SGHTA, CDR2 FQGNSA. Trimming cost V 1 base and J 3 bases, with 3 bases left between them.

The J gene is TRBJ2-2, the V gene TRBV7-2; D ambiguous. Sequenced here: peripheral blood, sampled in a trial of Ad26.COV2.S vaccine versus placebo. This clonotype was obtained from a person between 18 and 59 years old who received the Ad26.COV2.S COVID-19 vaccine or a placebo. The CDR3 nucleotides read TGTGCCAGCAGCTTAGGAGACACCGGGGAGCTGTTTTTT. Translation: CASSLGDTGELFF.